Each of the 19 T cell receptor beta chains below was sequenced from the same sample in a study of blood T cell repertoires in COVID-19. Using immunoSEQ multiplex PCR, the repertoire was profiled, and TCRdb retains in-frame clones only, with some absent. The sample has 200,000 to 300,000 clones; 85% are singletons. Sequencing input: peripheral blood. Receptors originate from a woman in her sixties with active or convalescent COVID-19.

The chain has TRBV3-1 (or the pseudogene TRBV3-2) and TRBJ2-3; the D is unclear. This CDR3 spans 13 amino acids. Trimming removed 1 base at V and 2 bases at J, with 4 bases between. Germline values: CDR1 LGHDT, CDR2 YNNKEL (reference sequence). CDR3 coding DNA: TGTGCCAGCAGCCAAGCCTACACAGATACGCAGTATTTT. It translates to CASSQAYTDTQYF.

V usage is TRBV5-1 and J usage is TRBJ1-1; D uncertain. The CDR3 extends over 15 amino acids. Trimming took 1 base from V and 0 from J, leaving 10 bases between them. Per germline, CDR1 SGHRS and CDR2 YFSETQ. The CDR3 DNA reads TGCGCCAGCAGCTTGTCCCATGCTATGAACACTGAAGCTTTCTTT. Its translation is CASSLSHAMNTEAFF.

V and J are TRBV7-9 and TRBJ1-4, with D hard to call. V gave up 4 bases and J gave up 0 bases, with 21 bases separating them. CDR1 SEHNR and CDR2 FQNEAQ come from the germline V gene (reference sequence). There are 19 residues in the CDR3. In nucleotides, the CDR3 is TGTGCCAGCAGCTCCTGGGCGGGTTGGGGTTTGGCAACTAATGAAAAACTGTTTTTT. Its translation is CASSSWAGWGLATNEKLFF.

J is TRBJ2-1 and V is TRBV4-1; 8 positions match TRBD2. The CDR3 totals 16 residues. Germline-derived CDR1 and CDR2 are MGHRA and YSYEKL. Trimming removed 1 base from V and 9 bases from J; junction bases left unmatched: 11. The DNA of the CDR3 is TGCGCCAGCAGCCAAGTTCCAGCGGGAGCCCCCAGTGAGCAGTTCTTC. Its protein product is CASSQVPAGAPSEQFF.

This clone was picked up one time. This chain joins TRBV24-1 and TRBJ1-1, with 7 bases matching TRBD1. Germline V gene sequence: CDR1 KGHDR, CDR2 SFDVKD. CDR3 length: 13 amino acids. V lost 3 bases, J lost 7 bases, and 4 bases stayed unmatched. The DNA of the CDR3 is TGTGCCACCAGTGATGGAGGGGGCATTGAAGCTTTCTTT. The encoded protein is CATSDGGGIEAFF.

The rearrangement uses TRBV19 and TRBJ2-3, with 8 bases identical to TRBD1. This CDR3 is built from 16 residues. V lost 3 bases, J lost 4 bases, and 9 bases stayed unmatched. Germline V gene sequence: CDR1 LNHDA, CDR2 SQIVND (reference sequence). For the CDR3, the DNA is TGTGCCAGTAGTATGAGGGGCAGGGGGCTAGCAGATACGCAGTATTTT. Its translation is CASSMRGRGLADTQYF.

This chain links TRBV27 with TRBJ1-1; 7 nucleotides align to TRBD1. Germline V lookup: CDR1 MNHEY, CDR2 SMNVEV (reference sequence). The junction had 6 bases not matched to a gene; V was cut back by 2 bases and J by 3 bases. CDR3 length equals 15 residues. CDR3: CASSLRGRGDTEAFF. CDR3 bases: TGTGCCAGCAGTTTAAGGGGCAGGGGGGACACTGAAGCTTTCTTT.

The rearrangement uses TRBV19 and TRBJ2-4; 10 nucleotides align to TRBD1. Germline CDR1 and CDR2: LNHDA and SQIVND (reference sequence). The length of the CDR3 is 17 residues. Trimming removed 5 bases from V and 2 bases from J; junction bases left unmatched: 9. The CDR3 here is CASSPGTGAPTKNIQYF. The CDR3 nucleotides read TGTGCCAGTAGTCCAGGGACAGGGGCCCCTACCAAAAACATTCAGTACTTC.

The gene calls are TRBV3-1 (or the pseudogene TRBV3-2) and TRBJ1-4; possibly TRBD1 for D (5 bases). Germline CDR1 reads LGHDT; CDR2 reads YNNKEL (reference sequence). Trimming took off 4 bases at V and 6 bases at J, with 18 bases between the two ends. The CDR3 runs to 16 residues. The CDR3 DNA is TGTGCCAGCAGCCTCTCCGGGGGAGGGACTGATGAAAAACTGTTTTTT. Translating gives CASSLSGGGTDEKLFF.

V and J are TRBV5-6 and TRBJ2-4, with 9 bases that match TRBD1. The V and J ends lost 1 base and 7 bases, in that order; junction bases with no gene match: 3. Germline V gene lookup returns CDR1 SGHDT and CDR2 YYEEEE. This CDR3 is 14 amino acids long. The CDR3 coding sequence is TGTGCCAGCAGCTTGAATACAGGGGGCAACATTCAGTACTTC. Its protein product is CASSLNTGGNIQYF.

The chain joins TRBV3-1 (or the pseudogene TRBV3-2) to TRBJ1-1; D perhaps matches TRBD1 (6 bases). This CDR3 is built from 15 residues. Trimming shortened V by 0 bases and J by 5 bases, and 13 bases separated the two germline ends. In germline, CDR1 is LGHDT, CDR2 YNNKEL (reference sequence). In nucleotides, the CDR3 is TGTGCCAGCAGCCAAGATGGGGGGGCACGGACTGAAGCTTTCTTT. It yields the protein CASSQDGGARTEAFF.

J is TRBJ2-1 and V is TRBV5-1; 12 bases agree with TRBD2. The trim removed 2 bases at V and 5 bases at J, leaving 5 bases unmatched. The CDR3 has 16 residues. Germline-derived CDR1 and CDR2 are SGHRS and YFSETQ. The CDR3 spells CASSFLAGGRNNEQFF. The CDR3 bases are TGCGCCAGCAGCTTTCTAGCGGGAGGGCGGAACAATGAGCAGTTCTTC.

The chain has TRBV3-1 (or the pseudogene TRBV3-2) and TRBJ2-1; D possibly corresponds to TRBD2 (5 bases). The CDR3 sequence is 15 residues long. V lost 0 bases and J lost 6, with 12 bases in between. Germline values: CDR1 LGHDT, CDR2 YNNKEL (reference sequence). This CDR3 is CASSQEGDYRNEQFF. The CDR3 DNA follows: TGTGCCAGCAGCCAAGAAGGAGACTACCGCAATGAGCAGTTCTTC.

The chain uses TRBV5-4 and TRBJ1-1, with D possibly being TRBD1 (6 bases). CDR3 length: 16 residues. Germline V gene data show CDR1 as SGHNT and CDR2 as YYREEE (reference sequence). With 2 bases removed from V and 0 bases from J, the gap between germline ends came to 14 bases. The CDR3 DNA follows: TGTGCCAGCAGCTTTCGAGGGGGAACCATGAACACTGAAGCTTTCTTT. This gives the protein CASSFRGGTMNTEAFF.

The chain couples TRBV6-2 or TRBV6-3 to TRBJ1-4; 9 bases match TRBD1. Per germline, CDR1 MNHEY and CDR2 SVGEGT. V shed 4 bases and J 5 bases; nucleotides not matched to a gene: 8. The CDR3 extends over 16 amino acids. CDR3 amino acids: CASSFSDRGKNEKLFF. In DNA, the CDR3 is TGTGCCAGCAGTTTTTCGGACAGGGGAAAGAATGAAAAACTGTTTTTT.

The chain recombines TRBV10-1 with TRBJ1-5, with 9 bases fitting TRBD1. The ends lost 8 bases at V and 6 bases at J; junction bases unmatched: 5. The CDR3 has 13 residues. CDR1 is WNHNN and CDR2 is SYGVQD in the germline V gene (reference sequence). As DNA, the CDR3 is TGCGCCAGCTCTACAGGGGGCGGTCAGCCCCAGCATTTT. Translation gives CASSTGGGQPQHF.

This clone occurred once. DNA of the CDR3: TGCGCCAGCAGCGGATGGGACATGGCAGGTGGCTACACCTTC. It yields the protein CASSGWDMAGGYTF. This chain connects TRBV5-1 to TRBJ1-2; weak D call: TRBD1 (6 bases). Per germline, CDR1 SGHRS and CDR2 YFSETQ. V dropped 4 bases and J dropped 7 bases, with 17 bases sitting between them. The CDR3 runs 14 residues.

The chain uses TRBV10-3 and TRBJ2-3, with no clear D. Trimming left V 10 bases short and J 1 base short, with 3 bases between. The germline V gene encodes CDR1 ENHRY and CDR2 SYGVKD. CDR3 length equals 10 residues. The CDR3 sequence is CATGTDTQYF. The CDR3 region has the DNA TGTGCCACAGGCACAGATACGCAGTATTTT.

This chain connects TRBV5-1 to TRBJ2-1; maybe TRBD2 (6 bases). V was pared by 0 bases and J by 3 bases, with 13 bases between. This CDR3 has 16 residues. Germline values: CDR1 SGHRS, CDR2 YFSETQ. CDR3: CASSLDGGRNYNEQFF. In nucleotides, the CDR3 is TGCGCCAGCAGCTTGGACGGGGGTAGAAACTACAATGAGCAGTTCTTC.